This TCR beta chain derives from a study of blood T cells in healthy people across ages (dated by TCRdb to between 2014 and 2017). About the study as a whole: In model experiments, roughly one uniquely barcoded TCR beta cDNA molecule per two T cells was captured by template switching. Four age groups were formed from the donors: young (average approximately 15 years), middle-aged (approximately 39), aged (roughly 58) and long-lived (82). For two donors (one aged 18 to 29 and one aged 80 or older), the study analyzed two additional independent replicas of 1 million unique cDNA reads from the same blood draw. To avoid experimental bias, donors of different ages were spread randomly across the sequencing lanes. Using deep sequencing normalized with unique cDNA molecular identifiers, the study measured how TCR beta repertoire diversity changes with age. Study-wide findings and limitations: Donor CMV infection status was unknown, potentially confounding age-related changes in expanded clonotypes. Conclusive comparison of naive and antigen-experienced compartments was prevented by the profiling of bulk unsorted PBMCs. Observed TCR beta diversity per million T cells fell roughly linearly with age, and a significant reduction was already apparent by age roughly 40. Estimates of total diversity from one million sequenced T cells were regarded as lower bounds and underestimates. Compared with the aged group, more naive CD4+ T cells, fewer expanded clones and increased TCR diversity were shown by the long-lived group, suggesting age selection. There was a strong correlation between observed TCR beta diversity and the percentage of naive T cells measured by flow cytometry.

This clonotype was recorded at least ten times. Its target antigen remains unknown. Per-nucleotide qualities are absent, and no much larger clonotype sits a single base away. The library was produced with 5' RACE. Instrument on record: Illumina HiSeq 2500. The second PCR ran for about 6 to 11 cycles and used a J-beta primer mix along with a sample-barcoded 5' primer. Each TCR beta cDNA molecule received a unique molecular identifier from a template-switch 5' adaptor carrying 12 random nucleotides. At least 2.5 million CDR3-containing paired-end reads were obtained from each sample. First-strand cDNA synthesis was performed from all RNA using the Mint cDNA synthesis kit, with priming by a TRBC-specific oligonucleotide. All cDNA was treated with uracil-DNA glycosylase and then went through a first 18-cycle PCR with the universal primers M1SS and BC2_uni_R. As for the authors' bioinformatics: For normalization, 1 million high-quality reads, each with a distinct molecular identifier, were randomly selected from each sample. Instead of being binned into consensus sequences, reads that shared molecular identifiers were thrown out. CDR3 identification, clonotype clustering and error correction used MiTCR with a Q25 quality threshold and the strictest error-elimination algorithm. Lower-bound total TCR beta diversity was estimated with a nonparametric unseen species model using Euler transformation. Using fastp trimming at Q25 and MiXCR clonotype assembly, TCRdb reanalyzed the public sequencing data and kept in-frame beta chains. All rows with the same CDR3 protein become a single entry with the most common DNA and genes. The V and J calls reflect TCRdb's pipeline rather than the authors' work. The sample data list around 620,000 distinct CDR3 sequences, and 25% to 30% of these were observed just once. In total, the top ten clones hold around a sixth of the sample.

The CDR3 goes from the cysteine to the phenylalanine over 14 residues. Only the CDR3 part of the read is kept: 42 bases, read in frame from the first base. The V and J ends are trimmed by 3 bases and 1 base, leaving 9 bases between them. Systemically healthy Caucasian individuals from Russia, over 30 in total and aged roughly 6 to 100 years, were included as donors. Each donor gave ten milliliters of peripheral blood, collected into EDTA-treated Vacutainer tubes. Ficoll-Paque density-gradient centrifugation was used to isolate PBMCs, with at least 7 million per sample. Trizol reagent was used to extract total RNA from PBMCs, with at least 5.5 micrograms per sample. For every donor, an aliquot of PBMCs went through flow cytometry to measure the percentages of naive CD45RAhigh/CD27high T cells.

The TCR was taken from a woman between 70 and 85 years old in good health. Rearrangement joined TRBV12-3 or TRBV12-4 to TRBJ2-5; confidence is insufficient to name the D gene. Input material: blood. The CDR3 amino acid sequence is: CASSFGPAQETQYF. Here is the DNA: TGTGCCAGCAGTTTTGGCCCAGCCCAAGAGACCCAGTACTTC.